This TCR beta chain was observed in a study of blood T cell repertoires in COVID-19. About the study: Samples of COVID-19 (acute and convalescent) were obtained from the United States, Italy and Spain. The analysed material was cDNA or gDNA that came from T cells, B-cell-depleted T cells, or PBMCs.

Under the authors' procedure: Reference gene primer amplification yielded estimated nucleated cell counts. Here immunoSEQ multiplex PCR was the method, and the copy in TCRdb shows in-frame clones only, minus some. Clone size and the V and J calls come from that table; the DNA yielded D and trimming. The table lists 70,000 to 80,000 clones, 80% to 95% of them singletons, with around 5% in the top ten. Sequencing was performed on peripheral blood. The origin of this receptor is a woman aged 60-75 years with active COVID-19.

The DNA of the CDR3 is TGCGCCAGCAGCTTTCAGGGGACCACTGAAGCTTTCTTT. This gives the protein CASSFQGTTEAFF. The chain uses TRBV5-1 and TRBJ1-1; TRBD1 is a possible D gene (6 bases). The CDR3 sequence is 13 residues long. In germline, CDR1 is SGHRS, CDR2 YFSETQ. Trimming took off 2 bases at V and 4 bases at J, with 9 bases between the two ends. Full variable domain (outside the CDR3, taken from reference TRBV5-1 and TRBJ1-1): KAGVTQTPRYLIKTRGQQVTLSCSPISGHRSVSWYQQTPGQGLQFLFEYFSETQRNKGNFPGRFSGRQFSNSRSEMNVSTLELGDSALYLCASSFQGTTEAFFGQGTRLTVV.